These 30 T cell receptor beta chains were sequenced from one sample in a study of T cells in Graves' hyperthyroidism and ophthalmopathy. The source material, RNA transcripts, was used to amplify TCR beta CDR3 regions. In the first-round RT-PCR of the TCR CDR3, the HTBI primer set was used. TCRdb fed the multiplex PCR reads into MiXCR, producing one record per CDR3 protein. Seen here are roughly 500,000 distinct CDR3 sequences, 46% observed once, and the top ten hold about two fifths. Sequencing used peripheral blood or thyroid tissue (not recorded which). All receptors derive from an adult woman with Graves' disease, either hyperthyroidism or ophthalmopathy (not recorded which).

This chain connects TRBV28 to TRBJ2-5, with D perhaps TRBD1 (6 bases). Trimming left V 4 bases short and J 5 bases short, with 14 bases between. Looked up from germline, CDR1 is MDHEN and CDR2 is SYDVKM. The CDR3 has 14 residues. CDR3 amino acids: CASSSSGDAETQYF. The CDR3 nucleotides read TGTGCCAGCAGTTCCTCAGGGGATGCGGAGACCCAGTACTTC.

The V and J genes are TRBV2 and TRBJ2-7; 9 bases match TRBD1. V shed 3 bases and J 1 base; nucleotides not matched to a gene: 10. Germline V CDR1 and CDR2: SNHLY, FYNNEI. The CDR3 has 17 amino acids. CDR3 DNA: TGTGCCAGCAGTGACTCCTCTGGACAGGGGTTTTCCTACGAGCAGTACTTC. Translated: CASSDSSGQGFSYEQYF.

This chain joins TRBV28 and TRBJ1-1; D remains ambiguous. Trimming removed 7 bases from V and 0 bases from J, with 9 bases in between. The CDR3 totals 13 residues. CDR1 and CDR2 from the germline V gene are MDHEN and SYDVKM. As DNA, the CDR3 is TGTGCCAGCACCTTGACGGTGAACACTGAAGCTTTCTTT. It encodes CASTLTVNTEAFF.

The rearrangement joins TRBV29-1 to TRBJ2-7; D is perhaps TRBD2 (5 bases). The CDR3 totals 13 residues. From germline, CDR1 is SQVTM and CDR2 ANQGSEA. Trimming removed 4 bases at V and 3 bases at J, with 13 bases between. Here the CDR3 DNA reads TGCAGCGTTGTGAGGGAAACGGGCTACGAGCAGTACTTC. Amino acid sequence: CSVVRETGYEQYF.

The chain joins TRBV5-1 to TRBJ2-7; possibly TRBD2 for D (6 bases). CDR1 and CDR2 (germline): SGHRS, YFSETQ. The ends were cut back, 4 bases at V and 4 bases at J, with 15 bases in the middle. The CDR3 is 14 amino acids. The CDR3 reads CASSPGGPVYEQYF. The CDR3 bases are TGCGCCAGCAGCCCTGGAGGGCCAGTTTACGAGCAGTACTTC. Combining the CDR3 with reference TRBV5-1 and TRBJ2-7 gives the whole variable domain KAGVTQTPRYLIKTRGQQVTLSCSPISGHRSVSWYQQTPGQGLQFLFEYFSETQRNKGNFPGRFSGRQFSNSRSEMNVSTLELGDSALYLCASSPGGPVYEQYFGPGTRLTVT.

The chain uses TRBV20-1 and TRBJ2-6; no clear D gene. This CDR3 contains 16 residues. CDR1 is DFQATT, CDR2 SNEGSKA, per germline (reference sequence). V was pared by 3 bases and J by 1 base, with 13 bases between. CDR3 loop: CSARARKVSGANVLTF. DNA for the CDR3: TGCAGTGCTAGGGCCAGGAAAGTTTCTGGGGCCAACGTCCTGACTTTC.

Many counts were recorded for this clonotype. The chain combines TRBV20-1 with TRBJ1-1; D might be TRBD1 (5 bases). This CDR3 spans 14 amino acids. Trimming stripped 5 bases from V and 0 bases from J, with 13 bases between. Germline CDR1 and CDR2: DFQATT and SNEGSKA (reference sequence). CDR3 in amino acids: CSALMGQMNTEAFF. The CDR3 DNA reads as TGCAGTGCTCTAATGGGGCAGATGAACACTGAAGCTTTCTTT.

This clonotype was observed many times. The V and J genes are TRBV7-8 and TRBJ1-4, with TRBD1 as a possible D gene (5 bases). V lost 5 bases to trimming and J lost 8 bases, with 18 bases between them. CDR1 SGHVS and CDR2 FQNEAQ come from the germline V gene. The CDR3 contains 15 residues. CDR3 in DNA: TGTGCCAGCAGCCCTGGGCGCGCAGGGCGGGAAAAACTGTTTTTT. It translates to CASSPGRAGREKLFF.

CDR3 nucleotides: TGTGCCAGCAGTTTAGCGGCAGGGGAGGATACGCAGTATTTT. It yields the protein CASSLAAGEDTQYF. The chain joins TRBV12-3 or TRBV12-4 to TRBJ2-3; TRBD1 might be the D (6 bases). The CDR3 sequence is 14 residues long. V dropped 0 bases and J dropped 6 bases, with 10 bases sitting between them.

The gene calls are TRBV12-3 or TRBV12-4 and TRBJ2-7; D may match TRBD1 or TRBD2 (5 bases each). V was shortened by 4 bases and J by 7 bases, with 11 bases between the two germline ends. There are 12 residues in the CDR3. The CDR3 loop reads CASSSLRGEQYF. CDR3 DNA sequence: TGTGCCAGCAGTTCCCTGAGGGGAGAGCAGTACTTC.

This clonotype was seen many times. The V gene is TRBV5-4, the J gene TRBJ1-1, with 8 bases lining up with TRBD1. J gave up 7 bases and V 3 bases, and 8 bases lay outside the gene matches. Germline V CDR1 and CDR2: SGHNT, YYREEE (reference sequence). The CDR3 spans 14 residues. CDR3 sequence: CASSSGTGLVEAFF. As DNA, the CDR3 is TGTGCCAGCAGCTCAGGGACAGGTCTAGTTGAAGCTTTCTTT.

Regarding this clonotype: One end of the junction varies from germline; a read error may be responsible. This chain uses TRBV28 with TRBJ1-5; D not resolved. Germline lookup yields CDR1 MDHEN and CDR2 SYDVKM. The CDR3 totals 13 residues. In DNA form, the CDR3 reads TGTGCCAGCAGTCTCCTAGCCCCCCAGCCCGAGCATTTT. It yields the protein CASSLLAPQPEHF.

This clonotype was counted between two and nine times. The chain employs TRBV6-5 and TRBJ1-1; D gene ambiguous. Germline V gene sequence: CDR1 MNHEY, CDR2 SVGAGI. The V end lost 4 bases, the J end lost 3 bases, and 9 bases lay between the germline ends. The CDR3 runs 13 residues. CDR3 residues: CASSWSRDTEAFF. The CDR3 region has the DNA TGTGCCAGCAGTTGGTCAAGAGACACTGAAGCTTTCTTT.

V is TRBV19 and J is TRBJ1-1; 8 bases map to TRBD1. Germline V gene lookup returns CDR1 LNHDA and CDR2 SQIVND (reference sequence). This CDR3 spans 16 amino acids. The ends lost 3 bases at V and 0 bases at J; junction bases unmatched: 6. CDR3 sequence reads: CASSIRDRTMNTEAFF. The CDR3 nucleotides are TGTGCCAGTAGTATCCGGGACAGGACCATGAACACTGAAGCTTTCTTT.

This chain connects TRBV2 to TRBJ2-7, with TRBD2 matching 13 bases. Trimming at V came to 2 bases and at J to 3 bases, leaving 4 bases not matched to a gene. The CDR3 sequence is 16 residues long. CDR1 and CDR2 (germline): SNHLY, FYNNEI. CDR3 loop: CASSERTSGSFYEQYF. The CDR3 DNA reads as TGTGCCAGCAGTGAACGGACTAGCGGGAGTTTCTACGAGCAGTACTTC.

Worth noting for this clonotype: The junction departs from germline at one end; a sequencing error may be responsible. V and J are TRBV7-8 and TRBJ2-7; TRBD2 matches at 7 bases. CDR1 is SGHVS and CDR2 is FQNEAQ in the germline V gene. The CDR3 contains 15 residues. CDR3 region: CASSSNAGEGYEQYF. CDR3 sequence (DNA): TGCGCCAGCAGCTCCAACGCGGGGGAGGGCTACGAGCAGTACTTC.

The rearrangement joins TRBV5-1 to TRBJ2-7; the match to TRBD1 covers 7 bases. Per germline, CDR1 SGHRS and CDR2 YFSETQ. The CDR3 runs 15 residues. The V gene end was trimmed by 4 bases and the J gene end by 2 bases; junction bases not matched to a gene: 9. CDR3 bases: TGCGCCAGCAGCCCAGGGGGTAGCAGAACCTACGAGCAGTACTTC. This gives the protein CASSPGGSRTYEQYF.

Only a few counts were recorded for this clonotype. V and J are TRBV2 and TRBJ1-5, with TRBD1 as a possible D gene (5 bases). The CDR3 is made up of 13 amino acids. CDR1 and CDR2 from the germline V gene are SNHLY and FYNNEI. With 3 bases removed from V and 4 bases from J, the gap between germline ends came to 7 bases. CDR3 coding DNA: TGTGCCAGCAGTGACCGGGGGAATCAGCCCCAGCATTTT. Encoded protein: CASSDRGNQPQHF.

This clonotype was detected ten times or more. The chain has TRBV10-3 and TRBJ1-1, with D tentatively TRBD1 (6 bases). The germline V gene encodes CDR1 ENHRY and CDR2 SYGVKD. The CDR3 runs 12 residues. The V end lost 5 bases, the J end lost 7 bases, and 11 bases lay between the germline ends. The CDR3 spells CAISSTGYEAFF. As DNA, the CDR3 is TGTGCCATCAGTTCCACAGGGTATGAAGCTTTCTTT.

The chain employs TRBV20-1 and TRBJ1-1; tentative D call: TRBD1 (5 bases). This CDR3 has 13 amino acids. Per the germline V gene, CDR1 is DFQATT and CDR2 is SNEGSKA (reference sequence). Trimming left V 2 bases short and J 4 bases short, with 11 bases between. Here the CDR3 reads CSARRGVITEAFF. The CDR3 nucleotides are TGCAGTGCTAGAAGGGGCGTGATCACTGAAGCTTTCTTT.

The chain has TRBV27 and TRBJ1-2; the match to TRBD1 covers 10 bases. This CDR3 is 16 amino acids long. Germline V CDR1 and CDR2: MNHEY, SMNVEV (reference sequence). V was pared by 0 bases and J by 8 bases, with 9 bases of the junction left unmatched. CDR3 loop: CASSLSGTGVTGGYTF. The CDR3 DNA is TGTGCCAGCAGTTTATCCGGGACAGGGGTAACGGGAGGCTACACCTTC.

CDR3 bases: TGCAGTGCTCGACCCGGGGCCGCCGGGGACGATGGCTACACCTTC. This translates into CSARPGAAGDDGYTF. The V call is TRBV20-1, the J call TRBJ1-2; TRBD1 might be the D (5 bases). Per germline, CDR1 DFQATT and CDR2 SNEGSKA (reference sequence). The CDR3 totals 15 residues. With 5 bases removed from V and 6 bases from J, the gap between germline ends came to 22 bases.

This clonotype was counted a few times. The chain joins TRBV6-5 to TRBJ1-3; a possible D gene is TRBD1 (5 bases). The CDR3 sequence is 16 residues long. Germline CDR1 MNHEY, CDR2 SVGAGI. V was clipped by 0 bases and J by 0 bases, with 9 bases between them. The CDR3, as DNA: TGTGCCAGCAGTTACTCGACAGCAACCTCTGGAAACACCATATATTTT. Translation: CASSYSTATSGNTIYF.

About this clonotype itself: Germline is not matched at one junction end, which may reflect a read error. This chain connects TRBV24-1 to TRBJ1-1; 9 nucleotides line up with TRBD1. The CDR3 covers 17 residues. CDR1 is KGHDR, CDR2 SFDVKD, per germline. CDR3 nucleotides: TGTGCCAGCAGTCCGGGGGACAGGGCTTGGTCAGGGACTGAAGCTTTCTTT. Amino acid sequence: CASSPGDRAWSGTEAFF.

The table lists this clonotype with many counts. The rearrangement uses TRBV6-5 and TRBJ1-4; D remains unclear. In germline, CDR1 is MNHEY, CDR2 SVGAGI. The CDR3 is 14 residues long. V lost 7 bases to trimming and J lost 8 bases, with 17 bases between them. DNA for the CDR3: TGTGCCAGCAAAAGAGCGGGGATGCGGGAAAAACTGTTTTTT. It codes for CASKRAGMREKLFF.

The chain recombines TRBV7-9 with TRBJ1-6, with no clear D. Trimming removed 5 bases at V and 10 bases at J, with 12 bases between. Germline CDR1 is SEHNR and CDR2 is FQNEAQ (reference sequence). The length of the CDR3 is 13 residues. CDR3 nucleotides: TGTGCCAGCAGCCACCCCGGTTGGTCACCCCTCCACTTT. Translating it yields CASSHPGWSPLHF.

This clonotype has more than one count but fewer than ten. This sequence joins TRBV20-1 and TRBJ2-7, with 7 bases aligning to TRBD2. J gave up 2 bases and V 0 bases, and 7 bases lay outside the gene matches. CDR3 size: 15 residues. Germline CDR1 and CDR2: DFQATT and SNEGSKA (reference sequence). The chain's CDR3 is CSARDGGRDAYEQYF. The CDR3 bases are TGCAGTGCTAGAGATGGGGGGAGGGACGCCTACGAGCAGTACTTC.

On this clonotype itself: One end of the junction fails to match germline, which may point to a read error. J is TRBJ1-2 and V is TRBV24-1; no clear D gene. Germline CDR1 and CDR2: KGHDR and SFDVKD. The CDR3 extends over 16 amino acids. The CDR3 protein is CTTSDSAVEARAGYTF. Written as DNA, the CDR3 is TGTACCACCAGTGATTCCGCGGTGGAGGCGCGGGCTGGCTACACCTTC.

The chain combines TRBV3-1 with TRBJ2-6; D gene unclear. This CDR3 is built from 14 residues. V dropped 6 bases and J dropped 1 base, with 7 bases sitting between them. In germline, CDR1 is LGHDT, CDR2 YNNKEL (reference sequence). The CDR3 loop is CASRAGSGANVLTF. In DNA, the CDR3 is TGTGCCAGCAGGGCCGGTTCTGGGGCCAACGTCCTGACTTTC.

About this clonotype itself: Its ends do not fully match the called genes, so a read error is possible. The chain carries TRBV15 and TRBJ1-6, with unresolved D. Germline V CDR1 and CDR2: LNHNV, YYDKDF (reference sequence). The CDR3 covers 15 residues. The CDR3 DNA sequence: TGTGCCGCCAGCAGTGTCTCCGGAGAGGGTTCACCCCTCCACTTT. Its protein is CAASSVSGEGSPLHF.